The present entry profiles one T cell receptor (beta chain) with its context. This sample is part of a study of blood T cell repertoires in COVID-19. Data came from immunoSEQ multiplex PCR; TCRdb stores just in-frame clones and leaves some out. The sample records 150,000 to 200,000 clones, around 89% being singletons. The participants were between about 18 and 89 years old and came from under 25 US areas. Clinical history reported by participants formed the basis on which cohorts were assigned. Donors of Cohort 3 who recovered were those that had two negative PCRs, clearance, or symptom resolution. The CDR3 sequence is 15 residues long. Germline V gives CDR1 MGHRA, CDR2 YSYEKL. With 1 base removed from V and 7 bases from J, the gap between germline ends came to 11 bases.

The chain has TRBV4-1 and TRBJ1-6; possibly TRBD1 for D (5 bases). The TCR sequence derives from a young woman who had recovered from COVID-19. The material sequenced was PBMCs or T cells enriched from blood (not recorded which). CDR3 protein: CASSQVSTENSPLHF. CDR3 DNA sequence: TGCGCCAGCAGCCAAGTGTCGACAGAGAATTCACCCCTCCACTTT.